The clone carrying this T cell receptor (beta chain) was counted ten times or more. Its cognate antigen is unknown. V gave up 0 bases and J gave up 6 bases; unmatched junction bases: 2. CDR1 and CDR2 from the germline V gene are SGHVS and FQNEAQ. CDR3 size: 14 residues. TCRdb fed the 5' RACE reads into MiXCR, producing one record per CDR3 protein. The sample shows 180,000 or so distinct CDR3 sequences, 16% of them seen only once. The sample is drawn from a study of T-cell memory formation after mild COVID-19. Study-wide background: There were largely donor-specific TCR clusters. Study-level findings and limits: Unconfirmed was the SARS-CoV-2 specificity of second-wave clones that peaked on day 37. Cross-reactive memory appears to have joined, as suggested by some responding clones showing up in pre-infection memory. From day 15 to 85, contracting clones were balanced between CD4 and CD8, whereas later expanders leaned toward CD4+.

The chain carries TRBV7-8 and TRBJ2-4, with 7 bases identical to TRBD2. The clonotype originates from an adult woman who had mild COVID-19 (a few samples of this study predate the infection). Cell type and time point are not known. The sample taken for sequencing was PBMCs or a T cell subset sorted from them (not recorded which). Here the CDR3 reads CASSLAGGANIQYF. CDR3 nucleotides: TGTGCCAGCAGCTTAGCGGGAGGGGCAAACATTCAGTACTTC.